The 9 T cell receptor beta chains listed next were all sequenced from one sample in a study of T cell responses to AZD1222 COVID-19 vaccine. TCRdb's table, derived via immunoSEQ multiplex PCR, lists solely in-frame clones and lacks some. The repertoire holds 60,000 to 75,000 clones, around 86% seen once, with approximately 19% in the top ten. This specimen consisted of peripheral blood, obtained on day 0 of AZD1222 vaccination. The receptors stem from an adult in good health.

Only a few counts were recorded for this clone. V and J are TRBV4-2 and TRBJ2-1; possibly TRBD2 for D (6 bases). This CDR3 has 16 amino acids. V was clipped by 5 bases and J by 3 bases, with 17 bases between them. Germline V CDR1 and CDR2: LGHNA, YNFKEQ. The CDR3 DNA reads TGTGCCAGCAGCACTCGACTAGAAGCTTTCTACAATGAGCAGTTCTTC. Translated, it gives CASSTRLEAFYNEQFF.

The rearrangement links TRBV6-5 to TRBJ2-5; TRBD1 agrees at 8 bases. Trimming cost V 6 bases and J 4 bases; bases outside gene matches: 7. The CDR3 extends over 14 amino acids. Looked up from germline, CDR1 is MNHEY and CDR2 is SVGAGI. In DNA form, the CDR3 reads TGTGCCAGCAGCCAGGACAGGGCGGGAGAGACCCAGTACTTC. It is translated as CASSQDRAGETQYF.

The rearrangement joins TRBV21-1 to TRBJ2-3. TRBV21-1 is tagged as a pseudogene. CDR3 length: 16 residues. The CDR3 nucleotides are TGTGCCAGCAGCCCCTTTCTTTCCGGGGCAGATAGGGTGCAGTATTTT. Its translation: CASSPFLSGADRVQYF.

The chain is built from TRBV28 and TRBJ1-4; TRBD1 matches at 10 bases. The CDR3 runs 15 residues. Germline-derived CDR1 and CDR2 are MDHEN and SYDVKM. V gave up 6 bases and J gave up 8 bases; unmatched junction bases: 9. The CDR3 region is CASSRTGTGEEKLFF. The CDR3 DNA sequence: TGTGCCAGCAGCCGTACCGGGACAGGGGAGGAAAAACTGTTTTTT.

The chain recombines TRBV6-6 with TRBJ1-1, with D unclear. The CDR3 covers 13 residues. Germline CDR1 MNHNY, CDR2 SVGAGI (reference sequence). V lost 6 bases and J 5 bases, leaving 13 bases between the germline ends. CDR3 coding DNA: TGTGCCAGCAGCCACGACCCCAAAACTGAAGCTTTCTTT. This sequence encodes CASSHDPKTEAFF.

This clone was seen just once. The rearrangement joins TRBV13 to TRBJ2-1, with a possible D match to TRBD2 (5 bases). Per the germline V gene, CDR1 is PRHDT and CDR2 is FYEKMQ (reference sequence). The CDR3 has 13 amino acids. The V end was cut by 2 bases, the J end by 3 bases, with 5 bases between. The CDR3 DNA reads TGTGCCAGCAGCTTACGGGGCTACAATGAGCAGTTCTTC. Encoded protein: CASSLRGYNEQFF.

The genes are TRBV19 and TRBJ1-5; perhaps TRBD1 as D (6 bases). V was clipped by 8 bases and J by 0 bases, with 14 bases between them. The CDR3 runs 15 residues. Germline CDR1 LNHDA, CDR2 SQIVND (reference sequence). The CDR3 DNA sequence: TGTGCCAGTCAGGGGTGGGCCGGTAGCAATCAGCCCCAGCATTTT. Amino acid sequence: CASQGWAGSNQPQHF.

The gene calls are TRBV5-1 and TRBJ2-5; D is possibly TRBD1 or TRBD2 (6 bases each). This CDR3 is 15 amino acids long. Germline lookup yields CDR1 SGHRS and CDR2 YFSETQ. V was clipped by 4 bases and J by 4 bases, with 17 bases between them. In DNA, the CDR3 is TGCGCCAGCAGCCGGCGGGCAGGGGAGGCAGAGACCCAGTACTTC. Translating it yields CASSRRAGEAETQYF.

The V call is TRBV24-1, the J call TRBJ1-5, with D hard to call. Trimming removed 6 bases at V and 4 bases at J, with 6 bases between. Per the germline V gene, CDR1 is KGHDR and CDR2 is SFDVKD. This CDR3 spans 12 amino acids. CDR3 sequence (DNA): TGTGCCACCAGTAACGGAAATCAGCCCCAGCATTTT. This codes for CATSNGNQPQHF.